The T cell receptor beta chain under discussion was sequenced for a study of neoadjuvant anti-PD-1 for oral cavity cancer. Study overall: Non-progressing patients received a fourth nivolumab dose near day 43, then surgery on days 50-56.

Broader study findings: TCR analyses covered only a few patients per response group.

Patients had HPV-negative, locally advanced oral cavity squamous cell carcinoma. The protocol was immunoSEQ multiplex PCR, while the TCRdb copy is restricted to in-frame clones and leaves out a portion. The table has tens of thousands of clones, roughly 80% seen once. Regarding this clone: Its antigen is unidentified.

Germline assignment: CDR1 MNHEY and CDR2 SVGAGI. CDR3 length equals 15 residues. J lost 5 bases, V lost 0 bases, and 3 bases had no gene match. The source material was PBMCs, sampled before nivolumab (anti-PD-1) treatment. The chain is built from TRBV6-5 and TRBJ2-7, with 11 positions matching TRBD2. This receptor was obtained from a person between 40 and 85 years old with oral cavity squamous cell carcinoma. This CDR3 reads CASSYSRLAGNEQYF. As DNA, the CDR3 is TGTGCCAGCAGTTACTCGCGACTAGCGGGAAACGAGCAGTACTTC.